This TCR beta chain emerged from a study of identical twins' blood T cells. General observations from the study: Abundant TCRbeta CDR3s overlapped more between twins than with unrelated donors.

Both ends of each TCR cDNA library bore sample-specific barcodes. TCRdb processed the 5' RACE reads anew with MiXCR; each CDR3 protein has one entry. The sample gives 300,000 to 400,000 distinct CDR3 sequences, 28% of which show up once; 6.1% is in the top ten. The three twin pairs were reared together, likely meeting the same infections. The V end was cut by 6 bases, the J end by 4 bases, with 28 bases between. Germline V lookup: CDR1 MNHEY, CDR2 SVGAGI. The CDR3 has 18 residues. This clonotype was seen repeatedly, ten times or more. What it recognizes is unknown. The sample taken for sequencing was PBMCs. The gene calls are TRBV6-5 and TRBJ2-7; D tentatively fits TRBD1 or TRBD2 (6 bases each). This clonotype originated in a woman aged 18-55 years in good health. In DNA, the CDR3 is TGTGCCAGCAGACCCCCCAGGGGAGCACTTAGCGGCACTTACGAGCAGTACTTC. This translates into CASRPPRGALSGTYEQYF.